The source of this T cell receptor beta chain is a study of OX40 agonist ivuxolimab in advanced cancers. Looked up from germline, CDR1 is SEHNR and CDR2 is FQNEAQ (reference sequence). CDR3 size: 14 residues. J lost 8 bases, V lost 1 base, and 7 bases had no gene match. A note on this clone: Its target is not known.

Findings and caveats of the study: On average, CD8+ T cells showed a greater number of expanded clones than CD4+.

Here immunoSEQ multiplex PCR was the method, and the copy in TCRdb shows in-frame clones only, minus some. The sample yields 25,000 to 35,000 clones, 65% to 90% seen once. The chain recombines TRBV7-9 with TRBJ1-1, with TRBD1 identical over 7 bases. This clonotype originated in an adult with an advanced solid tumor such as melanoma, head and neck, liver or kidney cancer. Here the sequenced sample was CD4+ or CD8+ T cells sorted from blood, taken in a trial of the OX40 agonist ivuxolimab. Here the CDR3 DNA reads TGTGCCAGCAGCTTAGAGGACAGGACTATGGAAGCTTTCTTT. This translates into CASSLEDRTMEAFF. The entire variable domain, with the rest obtained from reference TRBV7-9 and TRBJ1-1, is as follows: DTGVSQNPRHKITKRGQNVTFRCDPISEHNRLYWYRQTLGQGPEFLTYFQNEAQLEKSRLLSDRFSAERPKGSFSTLEIQRTEQGDSAMYLCASSLEDRTMEAFFGQGTRLTVV.